This T cell receptor beta chain was identified during a study of blood T cells in healthy people across ages. Notes on the study in general: In long-lived donors, naive CD4+ cell counts and diversity exceeded those of aged donors.

Germline loops: CDR1 DFQATT, CDR2 SNEGSKA (reference sequence). This CDR3 region has 15 residues. V was cut by 6 bases and J by 7 bases, with 22 bases left in between. As for this clonotype: Its cognate antigen is unknown.

A second PCR, run for roughly 7 to 11 cycles, used a sample-barcoded 5' primer plus a J-beta primer mix. Per-sample output comprised a minimum of 2.5 million paired-end reads containing CDR3. TCRdb analysed the 5' RACE reads with MiXCR anew, one entry per CDR3 protein. The table lists 900,000 to 950,000 distinct CDR3 sequences, about 27% of them singletons. A further study also used this sample, focusing on T cells of mothers and their children. That report notes: Healthy Caucasian mothers, three in number, and their six children were the donors. Each child gave about 3 million TCR beta CDR3 reads (each mother, over 8.5 million).

This receptor was identified in a woman aged 40 to 49 in good health. The chain couples TRBV20-1 to TRBJ1-5; D is possibly TRBD1 (6 bases). Input material: blood. The CDR3 loop reads CSATRRTGLGQPQHF. CDR3 DNA: TGCAGTGCCACACGACGAACAGGGCTCGGGCAGCCCCAGCATTTT.